The clone carrying this T cell receptor (beta chain) was counted once. The antigen remains unidentified. This specimen belongs to a study of PD-L1 blockade in urothelial cancer. Assay used: immunoSEQ multiplex PCR; TCRdb lists only in-frame clones, some missing. The sample gives fewer than 75,000 clones, 80% to 85% of which show up once; 4% to 6% is in the top ten. Whole-study results and caveats: Durable-benefit patients expanded tumor-associated blood clones more at 3 weeks.

Germline values: CDR1 MNHEY, CDR2 SVGAGI. The CDR3 covers 14 residues. V was pared by 6 bases and J by 11 bases, with 20 bases between. Sample: PBMCs, taken around atezolizumab (anti-PD-L1) treatment. The chain links TRBV6-5 to TRBJ1-5, with D unresolved. The sequence was collected from a man in his sixties or seventies with urothelial cancer. The CDR3 DNA reads as TGTGCCAGCAGGCCTACCGAGGCTGGCAGTGCCCAGCATTTT. As protein: CASRPTEAGSAQHF.